In this sample, the clone carrying this T cell receptor (beta chain) turned up once. Its antigen is undetermined. V dropped 4 bases and J dropped 1; count of bases not matched to a gene: 3. Germline assignment: CDR1 SGHAT and CDR2 FQNNGV. The CDR3 spans 17 residues. The record originates from a study of shared clonotypes between healthy human individuals. General study results and limits: All-four-donor shared clonotypes had higher generation probabilities than non-shared clonotypes did. Shared clonotypes: approximately 4.5% naive CD4, around 3.7% naive CD8, less than 2.5% memory CD4, under 0.45% memory CD8.

Original processing notes: From ImmunoSEQ came sequences covering only the junction and carrying no quality scores, so filtering differed. Repertoires were generated with immunoSEQ multiplex PCR, while TCRdb's copy carries only in-frame clones and drops some. The V and J calls and clone size were taken over from that table, and D and trimming were inferred from the DNA. The sample records millions of clones, over 85% being singletons. Only CD45RO-negative cells positively selected for CCR7 counted as naive CD8 cells, so terminally differentiated effector memory CD45RA+ cells were excluded. All of the donors resided in Nashville, Tennessee, and each was a Caucasian adult.

Sequencing was carried out using naive CD8+ T cells sorted from blood. This clonotype was obtained from a man between 18 and 35 years old in good health. The chain carries TRBV11-2 and TRBJ2-1, with 14 bases identical to TRBD2. The chain's CDR3 is CASSSGTSGSSYNEQFF. CDR3 coding DNA: TGTGCCAGCAGCTCTGGGACTAGCGGGAGTTCCTACAATGAGCAGTTCTTC.